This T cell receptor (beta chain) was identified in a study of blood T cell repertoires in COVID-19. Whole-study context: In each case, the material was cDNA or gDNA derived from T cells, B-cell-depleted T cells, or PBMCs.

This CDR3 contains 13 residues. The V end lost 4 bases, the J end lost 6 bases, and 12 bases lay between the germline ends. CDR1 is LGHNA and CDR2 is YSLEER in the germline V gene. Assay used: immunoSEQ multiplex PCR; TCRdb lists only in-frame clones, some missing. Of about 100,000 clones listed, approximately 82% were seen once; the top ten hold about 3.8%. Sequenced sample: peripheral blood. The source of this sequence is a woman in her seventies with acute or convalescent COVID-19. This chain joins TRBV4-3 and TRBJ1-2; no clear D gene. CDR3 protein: CASSLDGRNGYTF. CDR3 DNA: TGCGCCAGCAGCCTCGATGGCAGGAATGGCTACACCTTC.